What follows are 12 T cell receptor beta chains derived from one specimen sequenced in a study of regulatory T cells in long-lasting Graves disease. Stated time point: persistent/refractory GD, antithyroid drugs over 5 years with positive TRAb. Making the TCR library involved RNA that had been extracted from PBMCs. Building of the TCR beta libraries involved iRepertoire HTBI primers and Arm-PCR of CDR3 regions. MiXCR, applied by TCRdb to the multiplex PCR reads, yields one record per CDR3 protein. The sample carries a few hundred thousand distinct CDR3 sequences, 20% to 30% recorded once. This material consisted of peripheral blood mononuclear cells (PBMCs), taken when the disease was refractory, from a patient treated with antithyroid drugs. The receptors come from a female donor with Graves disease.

In DNA, the CDR3 is TGTGCCAGCCAGGCGGCCAATGAGCAGTTCTTC. This translates into CASQAANEQFF. The chain uses TRBV2 and TRBJ2-1, with unresolved D. The CDR3 length is 11 residues. CDR1 is SNHLY, CDR2 FYNNEI, per germline. V dropped 8 bases and J dropped 6 bases, with 8 bases sitting between them.

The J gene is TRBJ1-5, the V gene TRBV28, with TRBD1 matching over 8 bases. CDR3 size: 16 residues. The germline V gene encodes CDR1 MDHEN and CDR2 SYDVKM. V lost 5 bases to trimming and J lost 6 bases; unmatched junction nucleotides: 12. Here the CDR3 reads CASSINRGNLGQPQHF. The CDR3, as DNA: TGTGCCAGCAGTATAAACAGGGGGAATTTGGGTCAGCCCCAGCATTTT.

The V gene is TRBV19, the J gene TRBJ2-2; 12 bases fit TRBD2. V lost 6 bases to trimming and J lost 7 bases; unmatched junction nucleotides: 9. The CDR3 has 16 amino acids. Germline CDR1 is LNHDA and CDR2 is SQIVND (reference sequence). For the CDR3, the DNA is TGTGCCAGTAGCTTACTAGCGGGAGGTAAAAACGGGGAGCTGTTTTTT. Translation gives CASSLLAGGKNGELFF.

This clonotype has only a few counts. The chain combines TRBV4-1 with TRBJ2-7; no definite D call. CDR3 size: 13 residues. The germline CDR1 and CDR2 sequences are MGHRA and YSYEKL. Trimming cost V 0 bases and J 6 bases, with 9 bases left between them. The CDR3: CASSQDSLSEQYF. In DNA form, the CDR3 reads TGCGCCAGCAGCCAAGATTCCCTATCCGAGCAGTACTTC.

Here the CDR3 reads CASSSTGTKPQHF. DNA of the CDR3: TGTGCCAGTAGTTCGACGGGGACAAAACCCCAGCATTTT. J is TRBJ1-5 and V is TRBV19; D is possibly TRBD1 (6 bases). The V end was cut by 5 bases, the J end by 10 bases, with 15 bases between. Germline V CDR1 and CDR2: LNHDA, SQIVND (reference sequence). This CDR3 has 13 amino acids.

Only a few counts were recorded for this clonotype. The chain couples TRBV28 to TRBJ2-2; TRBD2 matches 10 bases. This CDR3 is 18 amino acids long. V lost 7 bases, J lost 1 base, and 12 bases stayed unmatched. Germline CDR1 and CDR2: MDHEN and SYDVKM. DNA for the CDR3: TGTGCCAGCACGTTTGTAGCGGGAGGCCGGCAGAACACCGGGGAGCTGTTTTTT. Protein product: CASTFVAGGRQNTGELFF. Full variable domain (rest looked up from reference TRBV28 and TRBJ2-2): DVKVTQSSRYLVKRTGEKVFLECVQDMDHENMFWYRQDPGLGLRLIYFSYDVKMKEKGDIPEGYSVSREKKERFSLILESASTNQTSMYLCASTFVAGGRQNTGELFFGEGSRLTVL.

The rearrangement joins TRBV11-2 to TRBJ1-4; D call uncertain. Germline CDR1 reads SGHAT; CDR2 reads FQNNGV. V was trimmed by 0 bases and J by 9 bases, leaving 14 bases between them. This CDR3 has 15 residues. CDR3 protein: CASSLDRDLGQKLFF. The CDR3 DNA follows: TGTGCCAGCAGCTTAGATCGAGACCTGGGTCAAAAACTGTTTTTT.

CDR3 residues: CASSFWGMTEAFF. DNA of the CDR3: TGTGCCAGCAGCTTTTGGGGTATGACTGAAGCTTTCTTT. The V gene is TRBV5-8, the J gene TRBJ1-1; D gene ambiguous. This CDR3 spans 13 amino acids. V lost 2 bases and J lost 5, with 10 bases in between. From germline, CDR1 is SGHTS and CDR2 YDEGEE.

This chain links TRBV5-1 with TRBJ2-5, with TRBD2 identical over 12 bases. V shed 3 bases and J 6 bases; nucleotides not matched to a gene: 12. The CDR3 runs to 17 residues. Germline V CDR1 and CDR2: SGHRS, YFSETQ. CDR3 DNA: TGCGCCAGCAGCTCCCATACGAAGACTAGCGGGAGACAGACCCAGTACTTC. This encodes CASSSHTKTSGRQTQYF.

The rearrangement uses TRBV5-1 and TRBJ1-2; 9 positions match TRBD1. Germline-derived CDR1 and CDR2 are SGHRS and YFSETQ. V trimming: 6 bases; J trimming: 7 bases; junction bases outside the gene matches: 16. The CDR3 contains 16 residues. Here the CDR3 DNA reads TGCGCCAGCACTTTCGGGACAGGGTTAGGCTATCGTGGCTACACCTTC. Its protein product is CASTFGTGLGYRGYTF.

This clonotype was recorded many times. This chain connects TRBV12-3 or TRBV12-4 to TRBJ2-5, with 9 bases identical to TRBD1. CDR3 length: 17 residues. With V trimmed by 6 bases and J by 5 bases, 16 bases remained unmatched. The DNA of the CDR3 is TGTGCCAGCAGCTGGACACCGGGACAGGGTACAGAGGAGACCCAGTACTTC. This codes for CASSWTPGQGTEETQYF.

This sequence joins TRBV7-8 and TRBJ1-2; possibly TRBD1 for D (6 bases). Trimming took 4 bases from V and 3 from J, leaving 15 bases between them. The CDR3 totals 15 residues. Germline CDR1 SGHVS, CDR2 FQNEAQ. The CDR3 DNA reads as TGTGCCAGCAGCTCGATGACAGGACCTGACTATGGCTACACCTTC. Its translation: CASSSMTGPDYGYTF.